This note documents a single T cell receptor beta chain sequence. This clonotype was detected many times. It lacks a known antigen. Base qualities are missing; no much larger clone stands one base away. The entry originates in a study of blood T cells in healthy people across ages (dated by TCRdb to about 2015). About the study as a whole: In model experiments, template switching captured about one uniquely barcoded TCR beta cDNA molecule for every two T cells. The study measured age-related changes in TCR beta repertoire diversity using deep sequencing normalized with unique cDNA molecular identifiers. The donors were divided into four age groups: young (average around 15 years), middle-aged (roughly 42), aged (approximately 62) and long-lived (about 90). To avoid experimental bias, donors of different ages were randomly spread across the sequencing lanes. Using the same blood draw, the study looked at two additional independent replicas of 1 million unique cDNA reads for two donors, one aged 18 to 30 and the other aged 80 or older. Results the study describes overall, beyond this receptor: Total diversity estimates from one million sequenced T cells were considered lower bounds and underestimates. Because donor CMV infection status was unknown, age-related changes in expanded clonotypes were potentially confounded. Compared with the aged group, the long-lived group had more naive CD4+ T cells, fewer expanded clones and increased TCR diversity, suggesting age selection. Conclusive comparison of naive and antigen-experienced compartments was prevented by the profiling of bulk unsorted PBMCs. As age increased, observed TCR beta diversity per million T cells dropped in a roughly linear way, and a significant reduction was already evident by age about 36. There was a strong correlation between observed TCR beta diversity and the percentage of naive T cells measured by flow cytometry.

The library was made by 5' RACE. This sample was sequenced with an Illumina HiSeq 2500. A second PCR of about 6 to 11 cycles was run with a J-beta primer mix and a sample-barcoded 5' primer. Each TCR beta cDNA molecule received a unique molecular identifier from a template-switch 5' adaptor carrying 12 random nucleotides. Each sample yielded at least 3 million CDR3-containing paired-end reads. First-strand cDNA was synthesized from all RNA with the Mint cDNA synthesis kit, primed by a TRBC-specific oligonucleotide. After uracil-DNA glycosylase treatment, a first 18-cycle PCR used universal primers M1SS and BC2_uni_R on all cDNA. The published analysis was carried out like this. Each sample was normalized by randomly selecting 1 million high-quality reads, each carrying a distinct molecular identifier. Instead of being binned into consensus sequences, reads with shared molecular identifiers were discarded. MiTCR, run with a Q25 quality threshold and the strictest error-elimination algorithm, handled CDR3 identification, clonotype clustering and error correction. A nonparametric unseen species model with Euler transformation was used to estimate lower-bound total TCR beta diversity. TCRdb applied fastp at Q25 and MiXCR to the public reads, then kept only in-frame beta chains. One record per CDR3 amino acid sequence lists the most common genes and DNA. The V and J calls were determined by TCRdb, not by the authors. The sample yields 1.5 million to 2 million distinct CDR3 sequences; less than 50% were counted once. Roughly 2.1% of the sample comes from the top ten.

Systemically healthy Caucasian individuals from Russia, approximately 39 in total and aged about 6 to 95 years, were included as donors. Roughly 10 milliliters of peripheral blood were collected from each donor into EDTA-treated Vacutainer tubes. Ficoll-Paque density-gradient centrifugation was used to isolate PBMCs, with at least 6 million per sample. Trizol reagent was used to extract total RNA from the PBMCs, yielding at least 6 micrograms per sample. Naive CD45RAhigh/CD27high T cell percentages were measured by flow cytometry on a PBMC aliquot from every donor. The sequence was obtained from a woman aged 40 to 55 in good health. The sequenced material came from blood.

The bases read TGTGCCAGCAGCTTAGCGAAATTTGGCGGGGGGGCAAATGAGCAGTTCTTC. This translates into CASSLAKFGGGANEQFF. Rearrangement joined TRBV7-2 to TRBJ2-1, and 9 junction bases match TRBD2. Relative to germline, V is missing 0 bases and J is missing 7 bases, with 10 bases of the junction outside any gene match. CDR1 and CDR2 are drawn from the germline V gene: SGHTA, FQGNSA. The CDR3 sequence holds 17 residues, the cysteine and phenylalanine included. Only CDR3 DNA remains: 51 bases, in frame from the first base.